Listed here are 9 T cell receptor beta chains from one sample, sequenced in a study of cytomegalovirus exposure and HLA in healthy donors. PCR employed 60 Vbeta and 13 Jbeta primers. Profiled with immunoSEQ multiplex PCR; TCRdb holds only in-frame clones, not every one. There are fewer than 200,000 clones in the sample; approximately 78% occur only once, and 1.5% to 2% lies in the top ten. Sequenced: PBMCs. These receptors were taken from a young woman in good health and CMV-seronegative.

The chain employs TRBV7-9 and TRBJ2-5; 7 bases line up with TRBD2. The CDR3 is 15 amino acids. Trimming cost V 0 bases and J 3 bases; bases outside gene matches: 4. From germline, CDR1 is SEHNR and CDR2 FQNEAQ (reference sequence). CDR3 DNA sequence: TGTGCCAGCAGCTTAGCTGCCGCGGGAGAAGAGACCCAGTACTTC. Translated, it gives CASSLAAAGEETQYF.

This clone appeared once. The chain is built from TRBV6-1 and TRBJ1-1, with a tentative D call TRBD1 (5 bases). V dropped 6 bases and J dropped 2 bases, with 16 bases sitting between them. Germline V gene sequence: CDR1 MNHNS, CDR2 SASEGT. The CDR3 is 15 residues long. CDR3 coding DNA: TGTGCCAGCAGCAAGCCCCAGGGTTATAACACTGAAGCTTTCTTT. This encodes CASSKPQGYNTEAFF.

The chain couples TRBV7-8 to TRBJ1-2; weak D call: TRBD1 (5 bases). Trimming pared 6 bases from V and 0 bases from J, leaving 14 bases between. This CDR3 contains 15 residues. CDR1 and CDR2 from the germline V gene are SGHVS and FQNEAQ. The CDR3 nucleotides are TGTGCCAGCAGACCCCAGGGTCAGACTAACTATGGCTACACCTTC. Translation: CASRPQGQTNYGYTF.

This clone has just a few counts. The rearrangement links TRBV4-3 to TRBJ2-7; no reliable D call. The CDR3 runs to 14 residues. V lost 1 base and J lost 0, with 7 bases in between. The germline V gene encodes CDR1 LGHNA and CDR2 YSLEER. CDR3 amino acids: CASSQGQASYEQYF. The CDR3 nucleotides read TGCGCCAGCAGCCAAGGGCAGGCCTCCTACGAGCAGTACTTC.

The chain carries TRBV7-9 and TRBJ1-1, with 10 bases that match TRBD1. V lost 0 bases and J lost 7; bases outside the gene matches: 8. CDR1 is SEHNR, CDR2 FQNEAQ, per germline (reference sequence). The CDR3 is 16 amino acids. DNA for the CDR3: TGTGCCAGCAGCTTAGCGGGGACAGGGGAATCAATTGAAGCTTTCTTT. Its protein product is CASSLAGTGESIEAFF.

The rearrangement links TRBV7-9 to TRBJ2-7, with D maybe TRBD1 (6 bases). With 5 bases removed from V and 5 bases from J, the gap between germline ends came to 19 bases. This CDR3 comprises 15 residues. Per germline, CDR1 SEHNR and CDR2 FQNEAQ (reference sequence). This CDR3 is CASSHRDSPGNEQYF. The CDR3, as DNA: TGTGCCAGCAGCCACAGGGATTCCCCCGGGAACGAGCAGTACTTC.

The genes are TRBV30 and TRBJ2-7; 8 bases fit TRBD1. V lost 2 bases, J lost 0 bases, and 9 bases stayed unmatched. Germline V CDR1 and CDR2: GTSNPN, SVGIG (reference sequence). CDR3 length: 16 residues. The CDR3 DNA is TGTGCCTGGAGTCCACCGGGACAGGTTATCTCCTACGAGCAGTACGTC. Protein: CAWSPPGQVISYEQYV.

V gene TRBV7-7 combines with J gene TRBJ2-5, with 8 bases that match TRBD2. The germline V gene encodes CDR1 SSHAT and CDR2 FNYEAQ (reference sequence). The CDR3 consists of 12 residues. V dropped 2 bases and J dropped 9; count of bases not matched to a gene: 2. This CDR3 is CASSLLRGAQYF. Here the CDR3 DNA reads TGTGCCAGCAGCTTACTGCGGGGGGCCCAGTACTTC.

The CDR3 loop reads CASSSEAGGEFF. The DNA for the CDR3 is TGTGCCAGCAGTTCCGAAGCGGGAGGGGAGTTCTTC. The rearrangement uses TRBV27 and TRBJ2-1; 10 bases are shared with TRBD2. CDR3 length equals 12 residues. Unmatched junction bases numbered 5, after V lost 4 bases and J lost 14 bases. In germline, CDR1 is MNHEY, CDR2 SMNVEV (reference sequence).